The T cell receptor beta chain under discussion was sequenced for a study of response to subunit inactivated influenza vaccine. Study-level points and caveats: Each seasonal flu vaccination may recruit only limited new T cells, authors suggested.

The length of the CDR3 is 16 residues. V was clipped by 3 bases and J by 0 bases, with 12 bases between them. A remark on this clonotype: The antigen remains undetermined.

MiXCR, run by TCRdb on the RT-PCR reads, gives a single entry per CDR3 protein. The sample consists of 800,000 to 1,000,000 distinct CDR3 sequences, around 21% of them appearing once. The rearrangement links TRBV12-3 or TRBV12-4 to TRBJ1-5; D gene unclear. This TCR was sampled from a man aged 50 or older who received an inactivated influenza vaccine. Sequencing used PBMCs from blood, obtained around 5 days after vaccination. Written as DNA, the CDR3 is TGTGCCAGCAGTTTGAGGGATTGGGATAGCAATCAGCCCCAGCATTTT. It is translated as CASSLRDWDSNQPQHF.